This T cell receptor (beta chain) originates from a study of cytotoxic CD8 clonotypes in ibrutinib-treated CLL. Data came from immunoSEQ multiplex PCR; TCRdb stores just in-frame clones and leaves some out. This sample has a few hundred thousand clones, with roughly 70% found just once. CDR3 size: 15 residues. Trimming left V 5 bases short and J 2 bases short, with 10 bases between. Germline values: CDR1 MNHEY, CDR2 SMNVEV (reference sequence). The clonotype originates from a human donor with chronic lymphocytic leukemia. This chain joins TRBV27 and TRBJ1-6; D is possibly TRBD1 (6 bases). The sample consisted of PBMCs, taken after 36 months of ibrutinib treatment. CDR3 DNA: TGTGCCAGCAGTACGCGGGACACCTATAATTCACCCCTCCACTTT. This codes for CASSTRDTYNSPLHF.